This TCR beta chain is drawn from a study of blood T cell repertoires in COVID-19. Study-level information: Acute and convalescent COVID-19 samples came from the United States, Italy and Spain. T cells, B-cell-depleted T cells, or PBMCs supplied cDNA or gDNA.

V lost 4 bases to trimming and J lost 2 bases, with 8 bases between them. CDR3 size: 13 residues. In the study's own analysis: Reference gene primer amplification yielded estimated nucleated cell counts. TCRdb keeps only in-frame clones here, not all; method: immunoSEQ multiplex PCR. V and J calls and clone size are those listed in that table; D and trimming were worked out from the DNA. Of hundreds of thousands of clones in the sample, roughly 90% were seen once. Seattle patient enrollment occurred during active infection, with longitudinal follow-up thereafter. The rearrangement links TRBV12-3 or TRBV12-4 to TRBJ2-5; D gene unclear. The receptor was derived from a woman aged 25 to 39 with COVID-19, enrolled during active disease. Sequenced material: peripheral blood. The CDR3 loop reads CASSSSGQETQYF. DNA for the CDR3: TGTGCCAGCAGTTCGTCAGGACAAGAGACCCAGTACTTC.